This T cell receptor beta chain derives from a study of identical twins' blood T cells. Study-wide background: Roughly 50 million reads covered six alpha-chain and six beta-chain libraries.

Using its own MiXCR run on the 5' RACE reads, TCRdb lists one record per CDR3 protein. The table has hundreds of thousands of distinct CDR3 sequences, approximately 30% seen once; the top ten hold roughly 6.1%. This CDR3 is 16 amino acids long. V dropped 1 base and J dropped 2 bases, with 11 bases sitting between them. Germline values: CDR1 LGHNA, CDR2 YSLEER. The sample holds a few counts of this clonotype. Sequenced material: PBMCs. The clonotype originates from a woman aged 18 to 55 in good health. This rearrangement joins TRBV4-3 to TRBJ2-2; D uncertain. The CDR3 here is CASSQGVGVNTGELFF. The CDR3 coding sequence is TGCGCCAGCAGCCAAGGGGTCGGCGTTAACACCGGGGAGCTGTTTTTT.